This TCR beta chain was sequenced for a study of blood T cell repertoires in COVID-19. Study-wide context: PBMCs, B-cell-depleted T cells, or T cells provided the cDNA or gDNA that made up the material.

Original data processing: Cell counts per sample came from amplifying reference gene primers. Method: immunoSEQ multiplex PCR; TCRdb's copy keeps in-frame clones and lacks some. The DNA gave D and trimming, while V, J and clone size come from that table. The data hold about 140,000 clones, with just over 85% observed a single time. This TCR was recovered from an older woman with acute or convalescent COVID-19. The specimen was peripheral blood.

The CDR3 coding sequence is TGTGCCAGCAGCTCCGACACCGGGGAGCTGTTTTTT. This sequence encodes CASSSDTGELFF. The J gene is TRBJ2-2, the V gene TRBV7-9; no definite D call. The CDR3 sequence is 12 residues long. Germline CDR1 reads SEHNR; CDR2 reads FQNEAQ (reference sequence). V shed 4 bases and J shed 3 bases, with 3 bases lying between them.